The rows below give T cell receptor beta chains drawn from one sample of a study of T-cell reconstitution after alpha-beta-depleted transplantation in children. TCRdb passed the PCR reads through MiXCR, listing each CDR3 protein once. The data hold 600,000 to 700,000 distinct CDR3 sequences, with 10% to 15% observed a single time. This material consisted of PBMCs, taken before TCRalphabeta/CD19-depleted stem cell transplant. These receptors all come from a girl aged 2 to 9 with congenital amegakaryocytic thrombocytopenia, due to receive a stem cell transplant. CDR3s include the opening cysteine and the closing phenylalanine or tryptophan. A D gene is named only where the DNA matches it firmly. Clone size is given for some rows only: seen once, a few or many times, or a class if the clone is expanded.

V gene	clone size	D gene	J gene	CDR3 protein	CDR3 DNA
TRBV5-1	.	.	TRBJ2-7	CASSLDPLAYEQYF	TGCGCCAGCAGCTTGGACCCCCTGGCCTACGAGCAGTACTTC
TRBV20-1	.	TRBD2	TRBJ2-5	CSALAGGQETQYF	TGCAGTGCCTTAGCGGGAGGGCAAGAGACCCAGTACTTC
TRBV9	.	.	TRBJ2-7	CASSGTNPSRQYF	TGTGCCAGCAGCGGGACCAACCCAAGTCGGCAGTACTTC
TRBV7-8	few	.	TRBJ2-3	CASSLAPGVGGTDTQYF	TGTGCCAGCAGCTTAGCGCCAGGGGTAGGTGGCACAGATACGCAGTATTTT
TRBV20-1	once	.	TRBJ2-3	CSAYGGVNTLHPDTQYF	TGCAGTGCCTACGGCGGGGTGAACACCCTGCACCCAGATACGCAGTATTTT
TRBV20-1	many	TRBD2	TRBJ2-1	CSAPASGRDNEQFF	TGCAGTGCTCCCGCTAGCGGGAGGGACAATGAGCAGTTCTTC
TRBV11-2	.	.	TRBJ2-1	CASELLAVGHEQFF	TGTGCCTCCGAACTACTAGCTGTCGGACATGAGCAGTTCTTC
TRBV20-1	.	.	TRBJ1-3	CSARDPAGGNTIYF	TGCAGTGCTAGAGATCCGGCAGGTGGAAACACCATATATTTT
TRBV20-1	many	.	TRBJ2-3	CSAAWSGDTQYF	TGCAGTGCTGCCTGGTCCGGAGATACGCAGTATTTT
TRBV5-6	many	.	TRBJ2-5	CASSLDRKAKETQYF	TGTGCCAGCAGCTTAGACAGAAAAGCTAAAGAGACCCAGTACTTC
TRBV5-1	many	.	TRBJ2-1	CASSLRFREDEQLF	TGCGCCAGCAGCTTAAGATTTCGAGAGGATGAGCAGCTCTTC
TRBV5-1	many	.	TRBJ2-5	CASSSAGRGETQYF	TGCGCCAGCAGCTCGGCAGGGAGAGGGGAGACCCAGTACTTC
TRBV20-1	.	.	TRBJ2-1	CSAGPGDMWEQFF	TGCAGTGCTGGACCGGGGGACATGTGGGAGCAGTTCTTC
TRBV4-1	many	TRBD2	TRBJ2-2	CASGLAGNTGELFF	TGCGCCAGCGGACTAGCGGGGAACACCGGGGAGCTGTTTTTT
TRBV4-1	few	.	TRBJ2-7	CASSHRFPTYEQYF	TGCGCCAGCAGCCACAGATTCCCCACCTACGAGCAGTACTTC
TRBV12-3/TRBV12-4	.	.	TRBJ1-2	CASRLSGGYTF	TGTGCCAGCAGGTTAAGTGGTGGCTACACCTTC
TRBV20-1	many	.	TRBJ1-2	CSARQGNYGYTF	TGCAGTGCTAGGCAGGGTAACTATGGCTACACCTTC
TRBV5-6	many	.	TRBJ2-2	CASNLGDRSAGELFF	TGTGCCAGCAACCTCGGGGATAGATCGGCCGGGGAGCTGTTTTTT
TRBV20-1	many	.	TRBJ2-1	CSARRGQQVNEQFF	TGCAGTGCTAGGCGCGGACAGCAGGTAAATGAGCAGTTCTTC
TRBV20-1	many	.	TRBJ2-3	CSAIRETSTDTQYF	TGCAGTGCTATCCGGGAAACTAGCACAGATACGCAGTATTTT
TRBV30	few	.	TRBJ2-7	CAWTSSRAYEQYF	TGTGCCTGGACCTCCAGTAGGGCTTACGAGCAGTACTTC
TRBV6-1	.	.	TRBJ1-6	CASSEDRAINSPLHF	TGTGCCAGCAGTGAAGACAGGGCCATTAATTCACCCCTCCACTTT
TRBV20-1	.	.	TRBJ2-7	CSALGGTYEQYF	TGCAGTGCTCTAGGGGGAACCTACGAGCAGTACTTC
TRBV29-1	many	.	TRBJ2-2	CSVRTLTNTGELFF	TGCAGCGTCAGGACGTTAACTAACACCGGGGAGCTGTTTTTT
TRBV19	.	.	TRBJ1-5	CATEYSNQPQHF	TGTGCCACGGAATATAGCAATCAGCCCCAGCATTTT
TRBV5-8	.	.	TRBJ2-5	CATLLSEGHQETQYF	TGTGCCACCCTACTTAGTGAGGGCCACCAAGAGACCCAGTACTTC
TRBV4-2	.	TRBD1	TRBJ1-1	CASSPGQLSPEAFF	TGTGCCAGCAGCCCGGGACAGCTTTCCCCTGAAGCTTTCTTT
TRBV24-1	many	.	TRBJ2-1	CATSDLQLTSYNEQFF	TGTGCCACCAGTGATTTGCAATTGACGTCCTACAATGAGCAGTTCTTC
TRBV12-3/TRBV12-4	few	TRBD1	TRBJ2-5	CASSRPDRGWETQYF	TGTGCCAGCAGTCGCCCGGACAGGGGTTGGGAGACCCAGTACTTC
TRBV5-1	.	TRBD1	TRBJ2-3	CASSLRPKTGTGADTQYF	TGCGCCAGCAGCTTGCGTCCTAAGACCGGGACAGGGGCAGATACGCAGTATTTT
TRBV7-7	many	TRBD1	TRBJ2-3	CASSPGQGLTDTQYF	TGTGCCAGCAGCCCGGGACAGGGGCTCACAGATACGCAGTATTTT
TRBV5-1	many	.	TRBJ2-3	CASSIGVPDTQYF	TGCGCCAGCAGCATCGGTGTTCCAGATACGCAGTATTTT
TRBV5-1	few	TRBD1	TRBJ2-1	CASSLTGQGAHQNEQFF	TGCGCCAGCAGCTTAACGGGACAGGGGGCGCATCAAAATGAGCAGTTCTTC
TRBV20-1	many	.	TRBJ2-1	CSASRDSYNEQFF	TGCAGTGCTAGCAGGGACTCCTACAATGAGCAGTTCTTC
TRBV29-1	few	.	TRBJ2-5	CSVEDRREGETQYF	TGCAGCGTTGAAGATAGGAGGGAAGGGGAGACCCAGTACTTC
TRBV12-3/TRBV12-4	many	TRBD1	TRBJ2-7	CASSWTGAGEQYF	TGTGCCAGCAGTTGGACAGGGGCAGGCGAGCAGTACTTC
TRBV5-6	many	TRBD2	TRBJ2-1	CASSLRIGRMNEQFF	TGTGCCAGCAGCTTGCGTATCGGGAGGATGAATGAGCAGTTCTTC
TRBV20-1	many	TRBD1	TRBJ2-7	CSAFSGTGTYEQYF	TGCAGTGCCTTTTCCGGGACAGGGACCTACGAGCAGTACTTC
TRBV5-1	many	TRBD2	TRBJ2-1	CASSSGTSGTNEQFF	TGCGCCAGCAGTTCCGGGACTAGCGGGACCAATGAGCAGTTCTTC
TRBV7-2	few	TRBD2	TRBJ2-1	CASSLAVPTQNEQFF	TGTGCCAGCAGCCTAGCGGTACCCACGCAGAATGAGCAGTTCTTC
TRBV21-1	many	.	TRBJ2-5	CASSNPDAAKRETQYF	TGTGCCAGCAGCAACCCTGATGCGGCAAAGCGGGAGACCCAGTACTTC
TRBV25-1	many	TRBD1	TRBJ1-1	CASSALDRSGTEAFF	TGTGCCAGCAGTGCCCTGGACAGGTCGGGCACTGAAGCTTTCTTT
TRBV27	many	TRBD1	TRBJ1-1	CASSDGTGGFAEAFF	TGTGCCAGCAGCGACGGGACAGGGGGCTTCGCTGAAGCTTTCTTT
TRBV29-1	many	.	TRBJ1-1	CSVEQAKNTEAFF	TGCAGCGTTGAACAGGCGAAAAACACTGAAGCTTTCTTT
TRBV7-8	few	TRBD2	TRBJ2-1	CASSLGRPGGEQFF	TGTGCCAGCAGCTTAGGTAGACCGGGAGGAGAGCAGTTCTTC
TRBV19	.	TRBD2	TRBJ2-3	CASRYRTSGTDTQYF	TGTGCCAGTAGGTATCGGACTAGCGGGACAGATACGCAGTATTTT
TRBV20-1	many	.	TRBJ1-2	CSAPDSQGLYGYTF	TGCAGTGCTCCGGACAGCCAAGGGCTCTATGGCTACACCTTC
TRBV20-1	many	.	TRBJ2-4	CSASGIKAGRAKNIQYF	TGCAGTGCTAGTGGGATTAAGGCAGGGAGAGCCAAAAACATTCAGTACTTC
TRBV4-1	.	.	TRBJ1-1	CASSQAELSADTEAFF	TGCGCCAGCAGCCAAGCGGAACTGTCGGCGGACACTGAAGCTTTCTTT
TRBV12-3/TRBV12-4	.	.	TRBJ2-1	CASSLRGVGGEQFF	TGTGCCAGCAGTCTACGGGGGGTAGGGGGTGAGCAGTTCTTC
TRBV2	.	TRBD2	TRBJ2-2	CASNQLAGDTGELFF	TGTGCCAGCAATCAGCTAGCGGGAGACACCGGGGAGCTGTTTTTT
TRBV7-2	.	TRBD2	TRBJ2-3	CASNRRASGRTDTQYF	TGTGCCAGCAACCGGAGGGCTAGCGGGCGCACAGATACGCAGTATTTT
TRBV7-3	.	TRBD1	TRBJ1-2	CASSLYGTGGGYTF	TGTGCCAGCAGCTTATACGGGACAGGGGGAGGCTACACCTTC